The 11 T cell receptor beta chains below all came from one sample that was sequenced in a study of T-cell memory formation after mild COVID-19. A single record per CDR3 protein comes from TCRdb applying MiXCR to the 5' RACE reads. The table shows around 450,000 distinct CDR3 sequences, with 20% to 25% occurring only once. Input material: PBMCs or a T cell subset sorted from them (not recorded which). All receptors derive from an adult woman who had mild COVID-19 (a few samples of this study predate the infection). Cell type and time point are not known.

Of note for this clonotype: Its ends do not fully match the called genes, so a read error is possible. This chain joins TRBV6-1 and TRBJ1-2, with D possibly TRBD1 on 5 matching bases. Germline V CDR1 and CDR2: MNHNS, SASEGT. The CDR3 length is 12 residues. CDR3 bases: TGTGCCAGCAGGGGAACAGCGAGGGAGGGGTACTTC. Its protein is CASRGTAREGYF.

This clonotype has just a few counts. The chain employs TRBV4-1 and TRBJ2-7; no firm D call. CDR3 length: 15 residues. Germline loops: CDR1 MGHRA, CDR2 YSYEKL. The germline V and J ends were trimmed by 0 bases and 3 bases, with 12 bases remaining between them. The CDR3 region has the DNA TGCGCCAGCAGCCAAGATGGAACTGAGTACTACGAGCAGTACTTC. Translating it yields CASSQDGTEYYEQYF.

This clonotype has only a few counts. J is TRBJ2-1 and V is TRBV4-2; 10 bases fit TRBD1. CDR3 size: 15 residues. Losses at the gene ends were 4 bases for V and 3 bases for J; bases not matched to a gene: 3. CDR1 and CDR2 (germline): LGHNA, YNFKEQ. The CDR3 region has the DNA TGTGCCAGCAGCCCTCGGGACAGGGGCTACAATGAGCAGTTCTTC. Its protein is CASSPRDRGYNEQFF.

In its sample, this clonotype was seen a few times. J is TRBJ1-2 and V is TRBV12-3 or TRBV12-4; TRBD1 agrees at 9 bases. There are 15 residues in the CDR3. V shed 4 bases, J shed 5 bases, and the junction held 8 bases outside the gene matches. The CDR3 DNA reads TGTGCCAGCAGTTCCAGGGGGACAGGGAGTTATGGCTACACCTTC. Its protein product is CASSSRGTGSYGYTF.

This clonotype was seen a handful of times. The chain is built from TRBV14 and TRBJ1-2; D is uncertain. V lost 4 bases and J 8 bases, leaving 17 bases between the germline ends. From germline, CDR1 is SGHDN and CDR2 FVKESK. This CDR3 has 14 residues. The CDR3 spells CASSRQEGSRGYTF. In nucleotides, the CDR3 is TGTGCCAGCAGCCGCCAAGAAGGTTCTCGGGGCTACACCTTC.

This clonotype has a count of ten or more. The chain is built from TRBV7-2 and TRBJ2-3, with D unresolved. V was clipped by 3 bases and J by 0 bases, with 10 bases between them. The V gene's germline CDR1 is SGHTA and CDR2 FQGNSA. The CDR3 loop spans 15 amino acids. The CDR3 sequence: CASSFGMPSTDTQYF. The CDR3 region has the DNA TGTGCCAGCAGCTTTGGTATGCCTAGCACAGATACGCAGTATTTT.

The chain combines TRBV18 with TRBJ1-2; TRBD1 aligns across 10 bases. V gave up 8 bases and J gave up 7 bases; unmatched junction bases: 4. This CDR3 comprises 12 residues. CDR1 and CDR2 (germline): KGHSH, LQKENI. The DNA of the CDR3 is TGTGCCAGCCTACGGACAGGGGGTGGCTACACCTTC. Its protein product is CASLRTGGGYTF.

V and J are TRBV4-1 and TRBJ2-1; D not resolved. CDR3 size: 14 residues. V lost 4 bases and J lost 7, with 14 bases in between. Germline V gene lookup returns CDR1 MGHRA and CDR2 YSYEKL. Written as DNA, the CDR3 is TGCGCCAGCAGCCTCTCAGGCGTCTTGAATGAGCAGTTCTTC. Protein product: CASSLSGVLNEQFF.

The chain combines TRBV6-2 or TRBV6-3 with TRBJ2-7; the D gene could be TRBD1 or TRBD2 (5 bases each). Germline CDR1 MNHEY, CDR2 SVGEGT. The V gene lost 7 bases and the J gene lost 6 bases, with 19 bases spanning the gap. The CDR3 covers 14 residues. This CDR3 reads CASTTGTAVVEQYF. The DNA for the CDR3 is TGTGCCAGCACCACCGGGACGGCCGTAGTCGAGCAGTACTTC.

The rearrangement uses TRBV6-2 or TRBV6-3 and TRBJ2-7; 10 bases are shared with TRBD2. Germline V lookup: CDR1 MNHEY, CDR2 SVGEGT. The CDR3 runs 14 residues. The trim removed 6 bases at V and 4 bases at J, leaving 6 bases unmatched. The CDR3 coding sequence is TGTGCCAGCAGACTACTAGCGGGACTGTACGAGCAGTACTTC. Translated, it gives CASRLLAGLYEQYF.

This clonotype was seen more than once but under ten times. The CDR3 nucleotides read TGTGCCAGCAGTGATCGGACTCCAAACATTCAGTACTTC. As protein: CASSDRTPNIQYF. V is TRBV2 and J is TRBJ2-4, with D possibly TRBD2 on 5 matching bases. V was shortened by 3 bases and J by 6 bases, with 9 bases between the two germline ends. CDR1 SNHLY and CDR2 FYNNEI come from the germline V gene. This CDR3 contains 13 residues.